This T cell receptor (beta chain) was sequenced for a study of T-cell reconstitution after alpha-beta-depleted transplantation in children. Unique molecular identifiers were incorporated into the prepared TCRbeta library. TCRdb re-called the PCR reads through MiXCR, storing one row per CDR3 protein. The sample includes some 600,000 distinct CDR3 sequences, roughly 13% of them seen just once. This TCR came from a male patient younger than 18 who had a stem cell transplant for acute myeloid leukemia, so the T cells may come from the graft donor. The sample consisted of PBMCs, mostly from graft donor cells, taken 360 days after TCRalphabeta/CD19-depleted stem cell transplant.

The CDR3, as DNA: TGTGCCAGCGGACAGACAGGGGGCCCCTACGAGCAGTACTTC. Residues: CASGQTGGPYEQYF. The gene calls are TRBV25-1 and TRBJ2-7, with 10 positions matching TRBD1. Germline V gives CDR1 MGHDK, CDR2 SYGVNS. The CDR3 spans 14 residues. With V trimmed by 8 bases and J by 2 bases, 6 bases remained unmatched.